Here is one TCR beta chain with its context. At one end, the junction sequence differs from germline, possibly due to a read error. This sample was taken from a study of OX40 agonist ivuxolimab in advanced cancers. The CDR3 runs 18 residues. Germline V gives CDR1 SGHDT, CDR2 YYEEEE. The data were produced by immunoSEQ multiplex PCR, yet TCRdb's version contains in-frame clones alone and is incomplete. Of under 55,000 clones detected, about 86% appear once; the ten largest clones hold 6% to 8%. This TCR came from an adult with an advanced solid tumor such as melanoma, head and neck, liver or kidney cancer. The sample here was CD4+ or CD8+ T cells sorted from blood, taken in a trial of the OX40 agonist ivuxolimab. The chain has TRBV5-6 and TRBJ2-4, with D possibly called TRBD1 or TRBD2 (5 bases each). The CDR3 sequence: CASSFGAARLKAENIQYF. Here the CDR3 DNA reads TGTGCCAGCAGCTTCGGGGCGGCTCGATTGAAAGCCGAAAACATTCAGTACTTC.